A single sample is the source of the 2 T cell receptor beta chains below, sequenced in a study of shared clonotypes between healthy human individuals. Sequenced by immunoSEQ multiplex PCR; TCRdb stores in-frame clones only, minus some. This table holds about 2.3 million clones, 80% to 95% found once. Input material: naive CD4+ T cells from PBMCs. Subset here: CD45RA+ positively selected. The receptors stem from a man between 18 and 35 years old in good health. Some clones in this sample may be carry-over from other donors' samples.

V gene TRBV7-6 combines with J gene TRBJ2-3; TRBD2 is a possible D gene (6 bases). The CDR3 totals 15 residues. Trimming took off 5 bases at V and 0 bases at J, with 12 bases between the two ends. Germline values: CDR1 SGHVS, CDR2 FNYEAQ. For the CDR3, the DNA is TGTGCCAGCAGCACGGGACTGACTAGCACAGATACGCAGTATTTT. Amino acid sequence: CASSTGLTSTDTQYF.

The J gene is TRBJ1-1, the V gene TRBV29-1; TRBD1 might be the D (5 bases). Germline V gives CDR1 SQVTM, CDR2 ANQGSEA. CDR3 size: 14 residues. V was trimmed by 5 bases and J by 0 bases, leaving 13 bases between them. The CDR3 DNA sequence: TGCAGCGTTCGGCAGGGAACATTGAACACTGAAGCTTTCTTT. Translated: CSVRQGTLNTEAFF.